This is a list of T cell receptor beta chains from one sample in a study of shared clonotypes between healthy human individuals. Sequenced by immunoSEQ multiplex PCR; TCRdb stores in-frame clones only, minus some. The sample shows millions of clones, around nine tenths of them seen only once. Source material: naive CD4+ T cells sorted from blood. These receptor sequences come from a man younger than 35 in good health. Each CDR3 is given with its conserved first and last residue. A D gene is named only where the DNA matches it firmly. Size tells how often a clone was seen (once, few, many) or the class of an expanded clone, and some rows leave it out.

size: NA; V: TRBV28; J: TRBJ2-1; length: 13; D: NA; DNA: TGTGCCAGCAGTTTTTTGGGGTTCGATGAGCAGTTCTTC; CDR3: CASSFLGFDEQFF
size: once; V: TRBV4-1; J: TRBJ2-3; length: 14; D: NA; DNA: TGCGCCAGCAGCCAAGCAAGCAACGCAGATACGCAGTATTTT; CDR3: CASSQASNADTQYF
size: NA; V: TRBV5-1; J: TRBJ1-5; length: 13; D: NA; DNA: TGCGCCAGCAGCTTGGGGGGCCGGGAACCCCAGCATTTT; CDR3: CASSLGGREPQHF
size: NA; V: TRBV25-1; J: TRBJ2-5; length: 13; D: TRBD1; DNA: TGTGCCAGCACGGGACAGAACCAAGAGACCCAGTACTTC; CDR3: CASTGQNQETQYF
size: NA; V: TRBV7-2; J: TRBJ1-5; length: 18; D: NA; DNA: TGTGCCAGCAGCTTAAATTCGGGTTCGGGGAGTAGCAATCAGCCCCAGCATTTT; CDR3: CASSLNSGSGSSNQPQHF
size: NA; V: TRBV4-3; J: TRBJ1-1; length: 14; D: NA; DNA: TGCGCCAGCAGCCAAGTGGGAGGGAACACTGAAGCTTTCTTT; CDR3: CASSQVGGNTEAFF
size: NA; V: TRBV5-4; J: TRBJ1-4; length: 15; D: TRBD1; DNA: TGTGCCAGCAGCTCCGGGACAGGGAGGGATGAAAAACTGTTTTTT; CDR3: CASSSGTGRDEKLFF
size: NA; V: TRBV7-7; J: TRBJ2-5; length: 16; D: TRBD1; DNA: TGTGCTAGCAGCACCGACGGGACAGGGAGTTCTCGGGCCCAGTACTTC; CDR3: CASSTDGTGSSRAQYF
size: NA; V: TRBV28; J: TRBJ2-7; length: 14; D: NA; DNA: TGTGCCAGCAGTTTTTGGGCAGGCGATAGGGAGCAGTACTTC; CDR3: CASSFWAGDREQYF
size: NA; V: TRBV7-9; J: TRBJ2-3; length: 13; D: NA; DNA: TGTGCCAGCAGCCATCCTAGCACAGATACGCAGTATTTT; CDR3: CASSHPSTDTQYF
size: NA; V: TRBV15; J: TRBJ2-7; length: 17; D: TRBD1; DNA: TGTGCCACCAGCAGAGATCTTCCGGGACAGGGTCCCCACGAGCAGTACTTC; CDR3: CATSRDLPGQGPHEQYF
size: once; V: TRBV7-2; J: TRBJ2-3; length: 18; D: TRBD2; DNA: TGTGCCAGCAGCTACCTAGCGGGAGGGCCAGGGGGCACAGATACGCAGTATTTT; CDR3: CASSYLAGGPGGTDTQYF
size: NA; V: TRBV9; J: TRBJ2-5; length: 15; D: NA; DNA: TGTGCCAGCAGCGTAGACTGGATCCGACAAGAGACCCAGTACTTC; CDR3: CASSVDWIRQETQYF
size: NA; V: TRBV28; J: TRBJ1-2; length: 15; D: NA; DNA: TGTGCCAGCAGCTCCCCGGGGGCGGGATCCTATGGCTACACCTTC; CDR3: CASSSPGAGSYGYTF
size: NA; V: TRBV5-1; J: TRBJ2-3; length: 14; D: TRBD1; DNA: TGCGCCAGCAGCTCGCCACAGGGGCTGGATACGCAGTATTTT; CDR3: CASSSPQGLDTQYF
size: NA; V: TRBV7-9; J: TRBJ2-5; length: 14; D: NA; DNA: TGTGCCAGCAGCTTATCTACAGGGAGGGAGACCCAGTACTTC; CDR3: CASSLSTGRETQYF
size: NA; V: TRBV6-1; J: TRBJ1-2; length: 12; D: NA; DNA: TGTGCCAGCACCATGGACAGCTATGGCTACACCTTC; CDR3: CASTMDSYGYTF
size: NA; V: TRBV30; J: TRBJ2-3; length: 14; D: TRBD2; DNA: TGTGCCTATACCCGGGGTAGCGGGTTCAGGACGCAGTATTTT; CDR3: CAYTRGSGFRTQYF
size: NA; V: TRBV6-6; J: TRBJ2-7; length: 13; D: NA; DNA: TGTGCCAGCAGCCGCCTGATGGGCTACGAGCAGTACTTC; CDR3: CASSRLMGYEQYF
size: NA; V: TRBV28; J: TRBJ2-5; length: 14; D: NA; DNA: TGTGCCAGCAGTCTACGGCTAGGAGGGGAGACCCAGTACTTC; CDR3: CASSLRLGGETQYF
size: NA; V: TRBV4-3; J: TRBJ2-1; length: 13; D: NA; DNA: TGCGCCAGCAGCCAAGATATGGGTCTTGAGCAGTTCTTC; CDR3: CASSQDMGLEQFF
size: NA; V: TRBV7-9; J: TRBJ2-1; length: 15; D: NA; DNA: TGTGCCAGCAGCTCCCCTGGGCGATTAGTCAATGAGCAGTTCTTC; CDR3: CASSSPGRLVNEQFF
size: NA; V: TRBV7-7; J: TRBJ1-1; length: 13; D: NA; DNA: TGTGCTAGCAGACCAACACAGGCCACTGAAGCTTTCTTT; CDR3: CASRPTQATEAFF
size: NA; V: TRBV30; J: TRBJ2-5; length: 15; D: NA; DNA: TGTGCCTGGAGTCCCCCGGCGCGGGTCCAAGAGACCCAGTACTTC; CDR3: CAWSPPARVQETQYF
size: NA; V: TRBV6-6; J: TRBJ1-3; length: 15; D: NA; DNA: TGTGCCAGCACTAACAGTGCTTTCGGTGGAAACACCATATATTTT; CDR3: CASTNSAFGGNTIYF
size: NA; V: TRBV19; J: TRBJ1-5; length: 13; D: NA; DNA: TGTGCCAGTAGTTTTACAGTGGGACAGCCCCAGCATTTT; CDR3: CASSFTVGQPQHF
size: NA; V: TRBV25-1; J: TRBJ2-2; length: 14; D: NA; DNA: TGTGCCAGCAGTGAATCCGGGGACACCGGGGAGCTGTTTTTT; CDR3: CASSESGDTGELFF
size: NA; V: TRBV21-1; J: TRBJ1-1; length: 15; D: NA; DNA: TGTGCCAGCAGCAAAGCGACAGGGGCGGGGGGTGAAGCTTTCTTT; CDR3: CASSKATGAGGEAFF
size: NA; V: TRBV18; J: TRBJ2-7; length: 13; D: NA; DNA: TGTGCCAGCTCAGCCCGGGCCCGCTACGAGCAGTACTTC; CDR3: CASSARARYEQYF
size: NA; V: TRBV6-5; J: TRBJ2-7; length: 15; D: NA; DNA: TGTGCCAGCAGCCGCTCGGGGGCAGAAACGGGGGAGCAGTACTTC; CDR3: CASSRSGAETGEQYF
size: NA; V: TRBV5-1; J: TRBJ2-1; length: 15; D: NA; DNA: TGCGCCAGCAGCTTTGCGGAGACCTCCTACAATGAGCAGTTCTTC; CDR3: CASSFAETSYNEQFF
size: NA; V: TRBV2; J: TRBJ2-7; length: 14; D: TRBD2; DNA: TGTGCCAGCGGGACTAGCCGCGTTTCCTACGAGCAGTACTTC; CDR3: CASGTSRVSYEQYF
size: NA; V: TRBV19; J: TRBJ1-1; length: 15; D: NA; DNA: TGTGCCAGTAGTGTAGGACAGTCCCTGAACACTGAAGCTTTCTTT; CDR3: CASSVGQSLNTEAFF
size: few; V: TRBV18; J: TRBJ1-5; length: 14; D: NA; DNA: TGTGCCAGCTCACCCGTGATAGGCAATCAGCCCCAGCATTTT; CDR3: CASSPVIGNQPQHF
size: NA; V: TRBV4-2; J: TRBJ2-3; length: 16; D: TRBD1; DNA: TGTGCCAGCAGCCAAGATCAGGGGGCCGGGGCAGATACGCAGTATTTT; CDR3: CASSQDQGAGADTQYF
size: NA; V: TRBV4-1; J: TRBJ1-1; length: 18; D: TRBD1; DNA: TGCGCCAGCAGCCAAGATCCGTCGACAGGGAAAGGTAACACTGAAGCTTTCTTT; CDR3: CASSQDPSTGKGNTEAFF
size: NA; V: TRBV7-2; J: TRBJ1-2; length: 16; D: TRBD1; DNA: TGTGCCAGCAGCCCCTTCCCCGGGACAGGGAGTTATGGCTACACCTTC; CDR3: CASSPFPGTGSYGYTF
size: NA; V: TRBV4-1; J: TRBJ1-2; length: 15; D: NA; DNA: TGCGCCAGCAGCCAAGATAGGGGCAGGGACTATGGCTACACCTTC; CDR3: CASSQDRGRDYGYTF
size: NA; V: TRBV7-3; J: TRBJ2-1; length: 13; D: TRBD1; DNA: TGTGCCAGCAGCCCAAGACAGGGCGATGAGCAGTTCTTC; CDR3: CASSPRQGDEQFF
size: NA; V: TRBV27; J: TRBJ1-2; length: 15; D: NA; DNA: TGTGCCAACAGTCCGCGGGACATCGGCGTCTATGGCTACACCTTC; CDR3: CANSPRDIGVYGYTF
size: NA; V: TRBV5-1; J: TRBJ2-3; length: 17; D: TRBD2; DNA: TGCGCCAGCAGCGCGGGACTAGCGGGACCCTACACAGATACGCAGTATTTT; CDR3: CASSAGLAGPYTDTQYF
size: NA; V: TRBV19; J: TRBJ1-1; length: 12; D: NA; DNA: TGTGCCAGCCTAAAGGGGAACACTGAAGCTTTCTTT; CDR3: CASLKGNTEAFF
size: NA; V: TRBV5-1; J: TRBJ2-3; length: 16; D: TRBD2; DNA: TGCGCCAGCAGCTTGAGACTAGCGGGAGATGCGGATACGCAGTATTTT; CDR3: CASSLRLAGDADTQYF
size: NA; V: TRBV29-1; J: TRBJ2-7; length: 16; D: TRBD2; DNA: TGCAGCGTCGCCTTCGCCGGGACTAGCGGGAGATACGAGCAGTACTTC; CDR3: CSVAFAGTSGRYEQYF
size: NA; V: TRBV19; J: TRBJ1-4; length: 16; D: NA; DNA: TGTGCCAGTAGTAACGGACAGACACCTACTAATGAAAAACTGTTTTTT; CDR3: CASSNGQTPTNEKLFF
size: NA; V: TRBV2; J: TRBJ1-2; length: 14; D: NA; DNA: TGTGCCAGCAGTGTGGGCAGGTCGACGGATGGCTACACCTTC; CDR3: CASSVGRSTDGYTF
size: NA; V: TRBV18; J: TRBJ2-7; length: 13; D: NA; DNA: TGTGCCAGCTCACCTAGTTTACGCTACGAGCAGTACTTC; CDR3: CASSPSLRYEQYF
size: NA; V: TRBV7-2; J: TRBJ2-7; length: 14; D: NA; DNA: TGTGCCAGCAGCAGAGCCCAGTGGGCGAACGAGCAGTACTTC; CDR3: CASSRAQWANEQYF
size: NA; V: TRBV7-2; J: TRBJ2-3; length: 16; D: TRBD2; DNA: TGTGCCAGCAGCTTAATGGGGAGCGGGAGTCCAGATACGCAGTATTTT; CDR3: CASSLMGSGSPDTQYF
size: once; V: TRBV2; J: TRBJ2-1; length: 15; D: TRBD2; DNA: TGTGCCAGCAGTCCCCGGGGGGGATCTAACAATGAGCAGTTCTTC; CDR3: CASSPRGGSNNEQFF
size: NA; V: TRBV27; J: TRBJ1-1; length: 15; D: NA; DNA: TGTGCCAGCAGTCTATCCTTAAACAGGGACACTGAAGCTTTCTTT; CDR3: CASSLSLNRDTEAFF
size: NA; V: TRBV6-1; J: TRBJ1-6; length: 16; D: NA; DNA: TGTGCCAGCAGTGAAGAGGCCAGCACCCTGGGTTCACCCCTCCACTTT; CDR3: CASSEEASTLGSPLHF
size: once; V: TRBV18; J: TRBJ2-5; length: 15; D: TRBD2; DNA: TGTGCCAGCTCACCCGGGACTAGCGGGGAAGAGACCCAGTACTTC; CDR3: CASSPGTSGEETQYF